A selection of T cell receptor beta chains follows, all from one sample in a study of blood T cells in healthy people across ages. TCRdb processed the 5' RACE reads anew with MiXCR; each CDR3 protein has one entry. Of around 1,800,000 distinct CDR3 sequences in the sample, roughly two fifths were seen once. Sequenced: blood. Source of these receptors: a human donor in good health. CDR3s include the opening cysteine and the closing phenylalanine or tryptophan. Each record gives: V gene, D gene, J gene, clone size, CDR3 DNA, CDR3 protein. A D gene is named only where the DNA matches it firmly. Clone size appears in some rows only: once, few, many, or a class for an expanded clone.

TRBV20-1,.,TRBJ1-3,.,TGCAGTGCTGTAATCCAGGCCCGCTCTGGAAACACCATATATTTT,CSAVIQARSGNTIYF
TRBV7-9,.,TRBJ2-6,few,TGTGCCAGCAGGGCCGGGACACCTATCTCTGGGGCCAACGTCCTGACTTTC,CASRAGTPISGANVLTF
TRBV28,.,TRBJ1-4,.,TGTGCCAGCAGTACCGGGACCTCAGCCCCAAATGAAGAACTGTTTTTT,CASSTGTSAPNEELFF
TRBV20-1,.,TRBJ1-6,few,TGCAGTGCTAGAGACCCCCGTAGCTCCTATAATTCACCCCTCCACTTT,CSARDPRSSYNSPLHF
TRBV29-1,.,TRBJ1-2,few,TGCAGCGTTTCCGGGGGCGAGTGGGGCTATGGCTACACCTTC,CSVSGGEWGYGYTF
TRBV20-1,.,TRBJ2-1,.,TGCAGTGCTAGAGTGGTCGGCGGCGAGCAGTTCTTC,CSARVVGGEQFF
TRBV9,.,TRBJ1-2,.,TGTGCCAGCAGCGTCGGGGGCCAGTTCTATGGCTACACCTTC,CASSVGGQFYGYTF
TRBV4-3,TRBD1,TRBJ2-7,.,TGCGCCAGCAGTCCCGGGCGGGACAGGGGTATCTACGAGCAGTACTTC,CASSPGRDRGIYEQYF
TRBV4-3,.,TRBJ1-2,few,TGCGCCAGCAGCCAAGATGTGTATGGCTACACCTTC,CASSQDVYGYTF
TRBV10-1,.,TRBJ2-7,.,TGCGCCAGCAGTGACAAGGGGGTTATGAACGAGCAGTACTTC,CASSDKGVMNEQYF
TRBV29-1,.,TRBJ2-5,many,TGCAGCGTACCCGGTGAGACCCAGTACTTC,CSVPGETQYF
TRBV5-1,.,TRBJ2-7,.,TGCGCCAGCAGCTTGCAAGACAGCCGGAACGACGAGCAGTACTTC,CASSLQDSRNDEQYF
TRBV14,.,TRBJ1-2,.,TGTGCCAGCAGCCGAGAATTGGACTATGGCTACACCTTC,CASSRELDYGYTF
TRBV6-6,TRBD1,TRBJ1-6,few,TGTGCCAGCAGTTACTCGTTTGGGACAGGGAATTCACCCCTCCACTTT,CASSYSFGTGNSPLHF
TRBV28,TRBD1,TRBJ2-7,.,TGTGCCAGCAGATCGCACGGGACAGGGGACAACGAGCAGTACTTC,CASRSHGTGDNEQYF
TRBV7-3,.,TRBJ2-3,.,TGTGCCAGCAGCGCAAGAATACAGAGCACAGATACGCAGTATTTT,CASSARIQSTDTQYF
TRBV12-3/TRBV12-4,TRBD2,TRBJ2-5,.,TGTGCCAGCAGTTCCCTAGCGGGGGTTACCCTCGGAGGGGAGACCCAGTACTTC,CASSSLAGVTLGGETQYF
TRBV5-6,.,TRBJ2-5,few,TGTGCCAGCTGCCTGGGGATCCAAGCCACCGGGACCCAGTACTTC,CASCLGIQATGTQYF
TRBV7-8,.,TRBJ2-6,.,TGTGCCAGCAGTCCTAGCATCAACTCTGGGGCCAACGTCCTGACTTTC,CASSPSINSGANVLTF
TRBV10-3,TRBD2,TRBJ2-7,few,TGTGCCATCAGTGAGTCTAGCGGGGAATACGAGCAGTACTTC,CAISESSGEYEQYF
TRBV25-1,.,TRBJ1-2,.,TGTGCCAGCAGTGACTTACAGAGCCTCTATGGCTACACCTTC,CASSDLQSLYGYTF
TRBV7-9,.,TRBJ2-1,.,TGTGCCAGCAGCTTAGCGCGGGCAAACAATGAGCAGTTCTTC,CASSLARANNEQFF
TRBV7-2,.,TRBJ1-5,few,TGTGCCAGCAGCTTAGTAGTTGATAGCAATCAGCCCCAGCATTTT,CASSLVVDSNQPQHF
TRBV4-1,.,TRBJ1-5,.,TGCGCCAGCAGCCCCGGGACGGTCGTTTCTCCGCTTTATCAGCCCCAGCATTTT,CASSPGTVVSPLYQPQHF
TRBV7-2,.,TRBJ1-2,few,TGTGCCAGCAGCTTACCAGGGGACACCTATGGCCACACCTTC,CASSLPGDTYGHTF
TRBV20-1,.,TRBJ1-2,.,TGCAGTGCTAGCCCCCGGGCTTTGGACTACACCTTC,CSASPRALDYTF
TRBV29-1,TRBD1,TRBJ2-7,many,TGCAGCATCAGCCCGACAGGGTTCGAGCAGTACTTC,CSISPTGFEQYF
TRBV6-1,TRBD2,TRBJ2-5,.,TGTGCCAGCAGTGTTGGGTCACTAGCGGGGGGGAGAGAGACCCAGTACTTC,CASSVGSLAGGRETQYF
TRBV10-3,TRBD1,TRBJ1-2,few,TGTGCCATCAGACCTCAGACAGGGGGCTCTGGCTACACCTTC,CAIRPQTGGSGYTF